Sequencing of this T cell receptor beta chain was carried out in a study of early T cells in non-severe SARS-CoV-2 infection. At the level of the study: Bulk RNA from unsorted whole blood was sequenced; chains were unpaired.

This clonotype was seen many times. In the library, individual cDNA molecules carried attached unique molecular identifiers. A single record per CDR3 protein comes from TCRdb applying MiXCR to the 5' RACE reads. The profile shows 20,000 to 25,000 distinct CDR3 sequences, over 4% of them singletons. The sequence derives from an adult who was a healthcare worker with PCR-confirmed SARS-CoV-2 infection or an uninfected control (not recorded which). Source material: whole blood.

DNA for the CDR3: TGCGCCAGCAGTAGACAAAGTGAAAAGACCCAGTACTTC. Translation: CASSRQSEKTQYF. V is TRBV10-1 and J is TRBJ2-5; no clear D gene. V was clipped by 5 bases and J by 6 bases, with 13 bases between them. Germline values: CDR1 WNHNN, CDR2 SYGVQD (reference sequence). The CDR3 is made up of 13 amino acids.